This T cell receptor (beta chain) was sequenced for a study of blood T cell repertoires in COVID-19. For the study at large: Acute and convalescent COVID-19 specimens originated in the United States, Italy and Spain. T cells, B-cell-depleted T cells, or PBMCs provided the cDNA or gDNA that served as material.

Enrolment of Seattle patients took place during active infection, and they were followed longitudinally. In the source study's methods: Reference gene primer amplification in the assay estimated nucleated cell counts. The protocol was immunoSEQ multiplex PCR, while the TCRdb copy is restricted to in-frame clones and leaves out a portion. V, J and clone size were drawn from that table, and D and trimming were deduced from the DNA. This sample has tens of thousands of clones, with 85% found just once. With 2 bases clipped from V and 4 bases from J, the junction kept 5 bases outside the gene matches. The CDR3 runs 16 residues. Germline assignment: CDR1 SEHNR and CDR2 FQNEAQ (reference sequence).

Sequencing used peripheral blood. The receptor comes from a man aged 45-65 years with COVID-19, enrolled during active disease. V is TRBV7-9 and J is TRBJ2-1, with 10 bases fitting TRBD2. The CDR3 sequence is CASSLLAGEGYNEQFF. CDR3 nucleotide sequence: TGTGCCAGCAGCTTACTAGCGGGAGAGGGTTACAATGAGCAGTTCTTC.